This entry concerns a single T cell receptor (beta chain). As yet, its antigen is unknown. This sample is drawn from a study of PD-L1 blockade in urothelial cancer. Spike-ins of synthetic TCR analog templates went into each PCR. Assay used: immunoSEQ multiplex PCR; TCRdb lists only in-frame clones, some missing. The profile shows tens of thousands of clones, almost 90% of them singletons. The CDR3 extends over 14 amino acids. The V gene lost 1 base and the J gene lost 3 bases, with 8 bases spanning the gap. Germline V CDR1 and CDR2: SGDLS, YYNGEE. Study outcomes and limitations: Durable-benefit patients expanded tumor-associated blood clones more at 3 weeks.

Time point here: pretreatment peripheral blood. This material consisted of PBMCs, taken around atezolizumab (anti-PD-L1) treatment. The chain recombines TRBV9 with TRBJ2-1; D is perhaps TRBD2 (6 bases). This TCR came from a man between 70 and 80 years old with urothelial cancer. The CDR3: CASSVSGGYNEQFF. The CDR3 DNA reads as TGTGCCAGCAGCGTATCCGGGGGCTACAATGAGCAGTTCTTC.